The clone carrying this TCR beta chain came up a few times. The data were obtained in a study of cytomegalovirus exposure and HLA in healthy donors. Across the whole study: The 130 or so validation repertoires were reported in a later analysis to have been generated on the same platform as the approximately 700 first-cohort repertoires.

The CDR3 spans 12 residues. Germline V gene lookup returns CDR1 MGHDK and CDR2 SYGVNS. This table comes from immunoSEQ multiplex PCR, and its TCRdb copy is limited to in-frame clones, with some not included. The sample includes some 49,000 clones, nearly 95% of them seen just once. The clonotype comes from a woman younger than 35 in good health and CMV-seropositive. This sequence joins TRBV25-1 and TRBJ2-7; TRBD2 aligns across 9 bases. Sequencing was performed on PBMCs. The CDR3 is CAAGTSRYEQYF. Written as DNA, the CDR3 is TGTGCAGCAGGGACTAGCCGCTACGAGCAGTACTTC.